Listed below are T cell receptor beta chains from one sample, sequenced in a study of control samples from healthy donors and cancer patients. Sequencing was performed with immunoSEQ multiplex PCR; in TCRdb, only in-frame clones are kept and a portion is missing. The sample yields under 150,000 clones, over 85% seen once. The sequenced material came from PBMCs. The receptor source for this set is a man aged 45 to 65 with head and neck cancer. The CDR3 runs from the conserved cysteine through the conserved F or W. The order of the fields is clone size, D gene, J gene, V gene, CDR3 protein. The D gene is left open where the match is weak. Clone size is not always given. Where it is, it says once, few, many or a class for expanded clones.

>-|-|TRBJ2-2|TRBV2
CASQSGAGGELFF
>-|TRBD2|TRBJ2-2|TRBV7-7
CASSLVRGRANPGELFF
>once|-|TRBJ1-4|TRBV4-1
CASSQDRTRWGNEKLFF
>-|-|TRBJ2-1|TRBV24-1
CATSDGFYNEQFF
>once|-|TRBJ2-7|TRBV19
CASSTRQAYEQYF
>-|-|TRBJ2-1|TRBV6-5
CASSYSTSLSYNEQFF
>-|-|TRBJ2-7|TRBV29-1
CSVARTAFPPFEQYF
>few|-|TRBJ1-2|TRBV30
CAWSVGGAYGYTF
>once|-|TRBJ2-5|TRBV6-2/TRBV6-3
CASSYSGGVETQYF
>-|-|TRBJ2-7|TRBV5-1
CASSLHNTRSYEQYF
>-|-|TRBJ2-7|TRBV3-1/TRBV3-2
CASSQHRTYEQYF
>-|-|TRBJ2-1|TRBV15
CATSSDYSYNEQFF
>once|-|TRBJ2-3|TRBV9
CASSVGFGGIADTQYF
>-|TRBD1|TRBJ2-1|TRBV18
CASSPSGQVSEQFF
>-|-|TRBJ2-2|TRBV24-1
CATSDADRLNTGELFF
>-|-|TRBJ2-7|TRBV11-2
CASSNKPSSYEQYF
>-|-|TRBJ1-1|TRBV7-2
CASSLGITEAFF
>-|-|TRBJ2-2|TRBV7-3
CASSPGGSGELFF
>-|-|TRBJ2-7|TRBV28
CATERSSYEQYF
>-|TRBD1|TRBJ2-7|TRBV19
CASSIGTGNSYEQYF
>-|-|TRBJ2-6|TRBV7-2
CASSLMGQGANVLTF
>-|-|TRBJ2-5|TRBV7-9
CASSYRVETQYF
>once|-|TRBJ1-1|TRBV28
CASSSSGAARSAFF
>-|-|TRBJ2-5|TRBV19
CASSVRSSETQYF
>-|TRBD1|TRBJ1-1|TRBV10-3
CAIRTGASTEAFF
>-|-|TRBJ1-1|TRBV6-5
CASSRVWTTEAFF
>few|TRBD2|TRBJ2-3|TRBV15
CATSRTSGRVADTQYF
>-|-|TRBJ2-7|TRBV7-9
CASSLMGTQGLYEQYF